The 19 T cell receptor beta chains presented below share a single source sample, sequenced in a study of T cell responses to AZD1222 COVID-19 vaccine. Data came from immunoSEQ multiplex PCR; TCRdb stores just in-frame clones and leaves some out. The data hold fewer than 130,000 clones, with 70% to 90% observed a single time. The sample was peripheral blood, taken on day 0 of AZD1222 vaccination. These receptors all stem from an adult in good health.

J is TRBJ2-7 and V is TRBV18; D is unresolved. The germline V and J ends were trimmed by 3 bases and 3 bases, with 9 bases remaining between them. This CDR3 spans 13 amino acids. Germline V gene data show CDR1 as KGHSH and CDR2 as LQKENI. The CDR3 loop reads CASSPDRYYEQYF. The CDR3 DNA reads TGTGCCAGCTCACCGGATCGGTACTACGAGCAGTACTTC.

The chain couples TRBV10-2 to TRBJ1-2; D unresolved. The V gene lost 7 bases and the J gene lost 4 bases, with 13 bases spanning the gap. This CDR3 is built from 13 residues. Per germline, CDR1 WSHSY and CDR2 SAAADI. The CDR3 here is CASTEDGPYGYTF. CDR3 DNA sequence: TGCGCCAGCACCGAGGACGGACCCTATGGCTACACCTTC.

The chain is built from TRBV2 and TRBJ1-5; no clear D gene. Between the trimmed V and J ends, which lost 7 bases and 4 bases, there was a span of 11 bases. The V gene's germline CDR1 is SNHLY and CDR2 FYNNEI. The CDR3 is made up of 13 amino acids. The CDR3 is CASIAVPNQPQHF. The CDR3 coding sequence is TGTGCCAGCATCGCCGTCCCGAATCAGCCCCAGCATTTT. The full variable domain, completed using reference TRBV2 and TRBJ1-5, is EPEVTQTPSHQVTQMGQEVILRCVPISNHLYFYWYRQILGQKVEFLVSFYNNEISEKSEIFDDQFSVERPDGSNFTLKIRSTKLEDSAMYFCASIAVPNQPQHFGDGTRLSIL.

This chain joins TRBV11-2 and TRBJ2-1; no firm D call. CDR1 is SGHAT and CDR2 is FQNNGV in the germline V gene. CDR3 length: 13 residues. Trimming stripped 1 base from V and 4 bases from J, with 5 bases between. The chain's CDR3 is CASSLGGYNEQFF. CDR3 coding DNA: TGTGCCAGCAGCTTAGGGGGTTACAATGAGCAGTTCTTC. The variable domain in full, with the rest retrieved from reference TRBV11-2 and TRBJ2-1, is EAGVAQSPRYKIIEKRQSVAFWCNPISGHATLYWYQQILGQGPKLLIQFQNNGVVDDSQLPKDRFSAERLKGVDSTLKIQPAKLEDSAVYLCASSLGGYNEQFFGPGTRLTVL.

The chain recombines TRBV23-1 with TRBJ1-5; 10 bases map to TRBD1. TRBV23-1 is labeled an ORF, and its function is uncertain. V lost 4 bases and J lost 6; bases outside the gene matches: 9. The CDR3 is 16 amino acids. This CDR3 is CASSPPGQGKFQPQHF. The CDR3 nucleotides read TGCGCCAGCAGTCCCCCGGGACAGGGGAAGTTTCAGCCCCAGCATTTT.

J is TRBJ1-2 and V is TRBV28, with a tentative D call TRBD1 (6 bases). CDR3 length: 17 residues. The germline CDR1 and CDR2 sequences are MDHEN and SYDVKM. V was shortened by 2 bases and J by 8 bases, with 24 bases between the two germline ends. CDR3 loop: CASSLPNPRTAAGGYTF. CDR3 coding DNA: TGTGCCAGCAGTTTACCTAACCCGCGGACAGCCGCCGGGGGCTACACCTTC.

V and J are TRBV28 and TRBJ2-7; D unresolved. Germline lookup yields CDR1 MDHEN and CDR2 SYDVKM. The length of the CDR3 is 12 residues. V was pared by 6 bases and J by 3 bases, with 9 bases between. The CDR3 DNA reads as TGTGCCAGCAGGAACTCGGTCTACGAGCAGTACTTC. Its protein product is CASRNSVYEQYF.

This chain links TRBV11-2 with TRBJ2-3; D remains ambiguous. The germline V gene encodes CDR1 SGHAT and CDR2 FQNNGV. CDR3 length: 16 residues. V lost 7 bases, J lost 3 bases, and 20 bases lay in between. CDR3 in DNA: TGTGCCAGCACCCCCTCGGCGGTCTGGCCGACAGATACGCAGTATTTT. Encoded protein: CASTPSAVWPTDTQYF.

The chain combines TRBV6-5 with TRBJ2-7, with a possible D match to TRBD1 (6 bases). Germline CDR1 reads MNHEY; CDR2 reads SVGAGI. Trimming stripped 2 bases from V and 0 bases from J, with 11 bases between. This CDR3 is built from 15 residues. CDR3 sequence reads: CASSYRKTGSYEQYF. The CDR3 DNA reads as TGTGCCAGCAGTTACCGGAAGACAGGCTCCTACGAGCAGTACTTC.

Written as DNA, the CDR3 is TGTGCCAGCAGCCGCGGCGCGGGTGGAAACACCATATATTTT. Translated: CASSRGAGGNTIYF. The rearrangement joins TRBV5-8 to TRBJ1-3; D call uncertain. V dropped 4 bases and J dropped 3 bases, with 11 bases sitting between them. Germline V CDR1 and CDR2: SGHTS, YDEGEE. The CDR3 runs 14 residues.

The chain employs TRBV6-5 and TRBJ1-6; D possibly corresponds to TRBD1 (5 bases). Germline lookup yields CDR1 MNHEY and CDR2 SVGAGI. V gave up 6 bases and J gave up 8 bases, with 17 bases separating them. CDR3 length: 15 residues. This CDR3 is CASRTSRGRDSPLHF. The CDR3 nucleotides read TGTGCCAGCAGAACAAGCCGGGGCCGAGATTCACCCCTCCACTTT.

In this sample, this clone turned up once. This sequence joins TRBV5-6 and TRBJ1-2, with a weak D call TRBD1 (5 bases). The V end was cut by 4 bases, the J end by 2 bases, with 15 bases between. Germline CDR1 and CDR2: SGHDT and YYEEEE. CDR3 length: 15 residues. This chain's CDR3 is CASSPAGQPNYGYTF. Written as DNA, the CDR3 is TGTGCCAGCAGCCCAGCAGGACAACCGAACTATGGCTACACCTTC.

V and J are TRBV5-1 and TRBJ2-1; 7 nucleotides agree with TRBD2. The CDR3 has 15 residues. Germline assignment: CDR1 SGHRS and CDR2 YFSETQ. Trimming cost V 0 bases and J 6 bases; bases outside gene matches: 6. The CDR3 is CASSLASSGGNEQFF. CDR3 coding DNA: TGCGCCAGCAGCTTGGCTTCTAGCGGAGGCAATGAGCAGTTCTTC.

The rearrangement joins TRBV16 to TRBJ1-3; TRBD1 aligns across 7 bases. Germline CDR1 reads KGHSY; CDR2 reads FQNENV. CDR3 size: 19 residues. J lost 3 bases, V lost 5 bases, and 19 bases had no gene match. CDR3 protein: CASSFTMDRLKLRGNTIYF. CDR3 sequence (DNA): TGTGCCAGCAGCTTCACGATGGACAGGCTTAAGCTGCGTGGAAACACCATATATTTT.

V is TRBV23-1 and J is TRBJ1-5; D remains ambiguous. TRBV23-1 is given ORF status, its function remaining uncertain. The CDR3 has 16 amino acids. The V end lost 2 bases, the J end lost 9 bases, and 20 bases lay between the germline ends. CDR3 bases: TGCGCCAGCAGTCAAGAAATTTCGAGGAGGTGGGGGCCCCAGCATTTT. It is translated as CASSQEISRRWGPQHF.

The chain combines TRBV27 with TRBJ1-4; D perhaps matches TRBD1 (6 bases). The CDR3 runs 16 residues. Between the trimmed V and J ends, which lost 6 bases and 8 bases, there was a span of 22 bases. The germline V gene encodes CDR1 MNHEY and CDR2 SMNVEV (reference sequence). The CDR3 bases are TGTGCCAGCAGCCCCAAGGCGACAGGAACTGAAGAAAAACTGTTTTTT. It yields the protein CASSPKATGTEEKLFF.

The chain is built from TRBV20-1 and TRBJ2-1; D remains ambiguous. Trimming left V 3 bases short and J 8 bases short, with 8 bases between. The CDR3 sequence is 11 residues long. The V gene's germline CDR1 is DFQATT and CDR2 SNEGSKA (reference sequence). The CDR3 here is CSARIWDEQFF. CDR3 in DNA: TGCAGTGCTAGGATTTGGGATGAGCAGTTCTTC.

The chain is built from TRBV15 and TRBJ2-3; possibly TRBD1 or TRBD2 for D (6 bases each). The length of the CDR3 is 15 residues. V gave up 5 bases and J gave up 2 bases, with 14 bases separating them. Germline V gives CDR1 LNHNV, CDR2 YYDKDF (reference sequence). In DNA form, the CDR3 reads TGTGCCACCAGCCCTAGGGGGGTTTCCACAGATACGCAGTATTTT. As protein: CATSPRGVSTDTQYF.

This chain links TRBV7-3 with TRBJ1-1, with TRBD1 identical over 7 bases. V lost 2 bases to trimming and J lost 0 bases; unmatched junction nucleotides: 3. Germline V gives CDR1 SGHTA, CDR2 FQGTGA. The CDR3 extends over 15 amino acids. The CDR3 sequence is CASSLEGGLNTEAFF. In DNA, the CDR3 is TGTGCCAGCAGCTTAGAAGGGGGCCTGAACACTGAAGCTTTCTTT.